The entry below gives a single TCR beta chain sequence along with its context. Antigen unknown. Running of the v3.0 immunoSEQ assay took place at survey level. The protocol was immunoSEQ multiplex PCR, while the TCRdb copy is restricted to in-frame clones and leaves out a portion. The data contain tens of thousands of clones, roughly 87% of them seen just once; the ten biggest clones take up 6.5% to 10%. The data were obtained in a study of long-term antiretroviral therapy in people with HIV. Broader study findings: Transplant donor controls retained higher diversity, though diversity increased after ART. Clonal populations expanded prior to ART predominated within the repertoire at all time points. Among HIV repertoires, CDR3 length ranges were narrower than those of controls.

J gave up 5 bases and V 6 bases, and 6 bases lay outside the gene matches. The CDR3 loop spans 13 amino acids. In germline, CDR1 is SQVTM, CDR2 ANQGSEA. Each donor provided at least one pre-ART PBMC sample and at least two post-ART PBMC samples. The TCR originated in a man aged 18 to 30 with HIV. The chain uses TRBV29-1 and TRBJ2-1; 8 bases match TRBD2. The material sequenced was unsorted PBMCs, taken 0.2 years before starting antiretroviral therapy. The CDR3 sequence: CSVRGAGNNEQFF. The CDR3 region has the DNA TGCAGCGTGCGGGGGGCGGGTAACAATGAGCAGTTCTTC.